These T cell receptor beta chains were read from a single sample in a study of OX40 agonist ivuxolimab in advanced cancers. Sequencing was performed with immunoSEQ multiplex PCR; in TCRdb, only in-frame clones are kept and a portion is missing. The table shows 50,000 to 65,000 clones, with 81% occurring only once. The sample in question was CD4+ or CD8+ T cells sorted from blood, obtained in a trial of the OX40 agonist ivuxolimab. The origin of the receptors is an adult with an advanced solid tumor such as melanoma, head and neck, liver or kidney cancer. The CDR3 runs from the conserved cysteine through the conserved F or W. The D gene is left open where the match is weak. Size is omitted from some rows. Given values are once, few, many or a class for expanded clones.

CDR3 protein: CASSSGQGGISTNEKLFF
CDR3 DNA: TGCGCCAGCAGCTCGGGACAGGGGGGAATTTCAACTAATGAAAAACTGTTTTTT
J gene: TRBJ1-4
clone size: NA
D gene: TRBD1
V gene: TRBV5-1

CDR3 protein: CASSSQEIGYTF
CDR3 DNA: TGTGCCAGCAGTTCTCAGGAAATTGGCTACACCTTC
J gene: TRBJ1-2
clone size: NA
D gene: NA
V gene: TRBV27

CDR3 protein: CASSYSRRGGETQYF
CDR3 DNA: TGTGCCAGCAGTTACTCACGACGCGGGGGTGAGACCCAGTACTTC
J gene: TRBJ2-5
clone size: NA
D gene: TRBD2
V gene: TRBV6-5

CDR3 protein: CASSQERGTEAFF
CDR3 DNA: TGTGCCAGTAGTCAGGAGCGAGGCACTGAAGCTTTCTTT
J gene: TRBJ1-1
clone size: NA
D gene: NA
V gene: TRBV19

CDR3 protein: CAWRSYPGTSNQPQHF
CDR3 DNA: TGTGCCTGGAGATCTTACCCGGGGACCAGCAATCAGCCCCAGCATTTT
J gene: TRBJ1-5
clone size: NA
D gene: NA
V gene: TRBV30

CDR3 protein: CASSSGQSSYNSPLHF
CDR3 DNA: TGTGCCAGCAGCTCCGGTCAGAGCTCCTATAATTCACCCCTCCACTTT
J gene: TRBJ1-6
clone size: NA
D gene: NA
V gene: TRBV13

CDR3 protein: CASSFHRGKLTDTQYF
CDR3 DNA: TGTGCCAGCAGCTTTCACAGGGGCAAGCTTACAGATACGCAGTATTTT
J gene: TRBJ2-3
clone size: once
D gene: TRBD1
V gene: TRBV7-8

CDR3 protein: CASSRPPSYEQYF
CDR3 DNA: TGTGCCAGCAGCCGCCCCCCCTCCTACGAGCAGTACTTC
J gene: TRBJ2-7
clone size: once
D gene: NA
V gene: TRBV11-3

CDR3 protein: CASSLDRWQTYEQYF
CDR3 DNA: TGTGCCAGCAGCTTAGATAGGTGGCAAACCTACGAGCAGTACTTC
J gene: TRBJ2-7
clone size: NA
D gene: NA
V gene: TRBV5-4

CDR3 protein: CASSQLQGARFGDGYTF
CDR3 DNA: TGTGCCAGCAGCCAGCTACAGGGGGCGAGGTTTGGTGACGGCTACACCTTC
J gene: TRBJ1-2
clone size: NA
D gene: TRBD1
V gene: TRBV14

CDR3 protein: CASSQHWSRDRPYNEQFF
CDR3 DNA: TGCGCCAGCAGCCAACACTGGTCCCGGGACCGCCCCTACAATGAGCAGTTCTTC
J gene: TRBJ2-1
clone size: NA
D gene: NA
V gene: TRBV4-1

CDR3 protein: CAISDLGNQPQHF
CDR3 DNA: TGTGCCATCAGTGACCTCGGGAATCAGCCCCAGCATTTT
J gene: TRBJ1-5
clone size: NA
D gene: NA
V gene: TRBV10-3

CDR3 protein: CASIDPSGGATQYF
CDR3 DNA: TGCGCCAGCATCGACCCTAGCGGGGGGGCTACGCAGTATTTT
J gene: TRBJ2-3
clone size: NA
D gene: TRBD2
V gene: TRBV5-1

CDR3 protein: CSARLADTQYF
CDR3 DNA: TGCAGTGCTAGACTGGCAGATACGCAGTATTTT
J gene: TRBJ2-3
clone size: NA
D gene: NA
V gene: TRBV20-1

CDR3 protein: CASSRPSGNTGELFF
CDR3 DNA: TGTGCCAGCAGCAGGCCCTCCGGGAACACCGGGGAGCTGTTTTTT
J gene: TRBJ2-2
clone size: NA
D gene: NA
V gene: TRBV7-2

CDR3 protein: CASRLNGGGYGYTF
CDR3 DNA: TGTGCCAGCAGACTTAACGGGGGTGGCTATGGCTACACCTTC
J gene: TRBJ1-2
clone size: NA
D gene: NA
V gene: TRBV11-2

CDR3 protein: CASGDSYSNQPQHF
CDR3 DNA: TGTGCCAGCGGAGACAGCTATAGCAATCAGCCCCAGCATTTT
J gene: TRBJ1-5
clone size: NA
D gene: NA
V gene: TRBV5-6

CDR3 protein: CASSPSGGAYEQYF
CDR3 DNA: TGTGCCAGCAGTCCCAGCGGGGGGGCCTACGAGCAGTACTTC
J gene: TRBJ2-7
clone size: NA
D gene: TRBD2
V gene: TRBV7-2

CDR3 protein: CASSLSLAGGGYF
CDR3 DNA: TGTGCCAGCAGCTTATCACTAGCGGGGGGCGGGTACTTC
J gene: TRBJ2-7
clone size: once
D gene: TRBD2
V gene: TRBV7-2

CDR3 protein: CASSYREGQGYTF
CDR3 DNA: TGTGCCAGCAGTTATCGCGAGGGGCAGGGCTACACCTTC
J gene: TRBJ1-2
clone size: NA
D gene: NA
V gene: TRBV6-1

CDR3 protein: CASSEGVRRRETQYF
CDR3 DNA: TGTGCCAGCAGTGAAGGCGTCAGAAGGAGGGAGACCCAGTACTTC
J gene: TRBJ2-5
clone size: NA
D gene: NA
V gene: TRBV6-1

CDR3 protein: CASSLLGGTGELFF
CDR3 DNA: TGCGCCAGCAGCTTGCTTGGCGGGACCGGGGAGCTGTTTTTT
J gene: TRBJ2-2
clone size: NA
D gene: NA
V gene: TRBV5-1

CDR3 protein: CASSEGGINYGYTF
CDR3 DNA: TGTGCCAGCAGTGAAGGGGGGATTAACTATGGCTACACCTTC
J gene: TRBJ1-2
clone size: NA
D gene: NA
V gene: TRBV6-1

CDR3 protein: CASSLRGTNTGELFF
CDR3 DNA: TGTGCCAGCAGCCTTCGAGGGACAAACACCGGGGAGCTGTTTTTT
J gene: TRBJ2-2
clone size: NA
D gene: NA
V gene: TRBV9

CDR3 protein: CASSLQGQTIYGYTF
CDR3 DNA: TGCGCCAGCAGCCTCCAGGGACAGACGATCTATGGCTACACCTTC
J gene: TRBJ1-2
clone size: NA
D gene: TRBD1
V gene: TRBV5-1

CDR3 protein: CASSGGAVPGEQFF
CDR3 DNA: TGTGCCAGCTCAGGGGGCGCGGTTCCAGGTGAGCAGTTCTTC
J gene: TRBJ2-1
clone size: NA
D gene: TRBD1
V gene: TRBV9

CDR3 protein: CASSFRTEWDEAFF
CDR3 DNA: TGTGCCAGCAGTTTTAGGACCGAGTGGGATGAAGCTTTCTTT
J gene: TRBJ1-1
clone size: NA
D gene: NA
V gene: TRBV7-9

CDR3 protein: CASSPALNTGELFF
CDR3 DNA: TGTGCCAGCAGCCCTGCGCTAAACACCGGGGAGCTGTTTTTT
J gene: TRBJ2-2
clone size: once
D gene: NA
V gene: TRBV14